The 23 T cell receptor beta chains below were found in one sample sequenced in a study of blood T cell repertoires in COVID-19. Using immunoSEQ multiplex PCR, the repertoire was profiled, and TCRdb retains in-frame clones only, with some absent. This sample has 68,000 or so clones, with around 86% found just once. The sequencing input was peripheral blood. The source is a man in his thirties or forties with acute or convalescent COVID-19.

This chain uses TRBV29-1 with TRBJ1-5, with 10 positions matching TRBD1. The V segment lost 7 bases and the J segment 7 bases; nucleotides outside the gene matches: 4. The CDR3 has 12 amino acids. The germline CDR1 and CDR2 sequences are SQVTM and ANQGSEA. The CDR3 loop is CSARQGAQPQHF. CDR3 sequence (DNA): TGCAGCGCCCGACAGGGGGCGCAGCCCCAGCATTTT.

This chain joins TRBV10-2 and TRBJ1-5; D gene unclear. Between the trimmed V and J ends, which lost 0 bases and 4 bases, there was a span of 13 bases. This CDR3 is 16 amino acids long. CDR1 is WSHSY and CDR2 is SAAADI in the germline V gene. Here the CDR3 reads CASSESLVALNQPQHF. DNA of the CDR3: TGCGCCAGCAGTGAGTCGTTGGTAGCATTAAATCAGCCCCAGCATTTT.

The chain recombines TRBV30 with TRBJ2-3; D is possibly TRBD2 (6 bases). V dropped 3 bases and J dropped 11 bases, with 12 bases sitting between them. The CDR3 has 11 residues. Germline V lookup: CDR1 GTSNPN, CDR2 SVGIG (reference sequence). CDR3 sequence: CAWREAREQYF. DNA for the CDR3: TGTGCCTGGAGGGAGGCGCGGGAGCAGTATTTT. Complete variable domain (other parts from reference TRBV30 and TRBJ2-3): SQTIHQWPATLVQPVGSPLSLECTVEGTSNPNLYWYRQAAGRGLQLLFYSVGIGQISSEVPQNLSASRPQDRQFILSSKKLLLSDSGFYLCAWREAREQYFGPGTRLTVL.

The chain links TRBV29-1 to TRBJ1-2; 7 bases are a match to TRBD1. Germline lookup yields CDR1 SQVTM and CDR2 ANQGSEA. The junction had 8 bases not matched to a gene; V was cut back by 7 bases and J by 3 bases. This CDR3 is built from 13 residues. The CDR3 sequence is CSARDSSDYGYTF. The CDR3 nucleotides read TGCAGCGCGAGGGACAGCTCGGACTATGGCTACACCTTC.

The CDR3 region has the DNA TGTGCCATCAGTGAGTCGACATCGAACACTGAAGCTTTCTTT. Protein sequence: CAISESTSNTEAFF. The gene calls are TRBV10-3 and TRBJ1-1; no reliable D call. CDR3 length equals 14 residues. Trimming cost V 0 bases and J 1 base, with 6 bases left between them. The V gene's germline CDR1 is ENHRY and CDR2 SYGVKD.

The chain combines TRBV5-4 with TRBJ2-2, with D possibly being TRBD1 (6 bases). Looked up from germline, CDR1 is SGHNT and CDR2 is YYREEE (reference sequence). V was clipped by 4 bases and J by 6 bases, with 13 bases between them. The CDR3 has 14 amino acids. The CDR3 loop is CASSLIGGSGELFF. The CDR3, as DNA: TGTGCCAGCAGCCTTATAGGGGGATCCGGGGAGCTGTTTTTT.

This clone was seen more than once but under ten times. This chain joins TRBV6-5 and TRBJ2-2; TRBD2 matches at 8 bases. The trim removed 5 bases at V and 4 bases at J, leaving 6 bases unmatched. This CDR3 is built from 15 residues. Germline V CDR1 and CDR2: MNHEY, SVGAGI. The CDR3 region has the DNA TGTGCCAGCAGTCTTCAAGCGGGAGCCACCGGGGAGCTGTTTTTT. Its translation: CASSLQAGATGELFF.

The CDR3 DNA is TGCGCCAGCAGCTTGGATGGGGCCGCCGGGGAGCTGTTTTTT. The encoded protein is CASSLDGAAGELFF. The rearrangement links TRBV5-1 to TRBJ2-2; the D gene is possibly TRBD1 (5 bases). Germline CDR1 is SGHRS and CDR2 is YFSETQ. There are 14 residues in the CDR3. V was cut by 0 bases and J by 6 bases, with 9 bases left in between.

This chain connects TRBV19 to TRBJ1-5; 10 bases agree with TRBD1. CDR1 and CDR2 from the germline V gene are LNHDA and SQIVND (reference sequence). The CDR3 consists of 18 residues. The V and J ends lost 7 bases and 2 bases, in that order; junction bases with no gene match: 14. Here the CDR3 reads CASNTHPGQGMGNQPQHF. In nucleotides, the CDR3 is TGTGCCAGTAACACGCACCCGGGACAGGGGATGGGCAATCAGCCCCAGCATTTT.

The chain joins TRBV15 to TRBJ1-5; 7 bases map to TRBD1. CDR1 is LNHNV and CDR2 is YYDKDF in the germline V gene (reference sequence). V shed 5 bases and J 3 bases; nucleotides not matched to a gene: 4. The CDR3 consists of 14 residues. For the CDR3, the DNA is TGTGCCACCAGCCCCGACAGGGTCAATCAGCCCCAGCATTTT. Protein sequence: CATSPDRVNQPQHF.

The J gene is TRBJ2-7, the V gene TRBV10-2, with D possibly matching TRBD2 (6 bases). This CDR3 is 14 amino acids long. V was shortened by 2 bases and J by 0 bases, with 8 bases between the two germline ends. Germline-derived CDR1 and CDR2 are WSHSY and SAAADI. CDR3 in DNA: TGCGCCAGCAGTGAGATAGCGGACTCCTACGAGCAGTACTTC. This sequence encodes CASSEIADSYEQYF.

The V and J genes are TRBV28 and TRBJ1-4; no definite D call. Trimming left V 1 base short and J 14 bases short, with 8 bases between. The CDR3 extends over 11 amino acids. Germline loops: CDR1 MDHEN, CDR2 SYDVKM. The CDR3 loop reads CASSLYGVLFF. As DNA, the CDR3 is TGTGCCAGCAGTTTATACGGGGTTCTGTTTTTT.

This clone was observed once. The genes are TRBV24-1 and TRBJ1-2; TRBD1 matches 7 bases. J lost 5 bases, V lost 4 bases, and 3 bases had no gene match. This CDR3 region has 13 residues. CDR1 and CDR2 from the germline V gene are KGHDR and SFDVKD. The CDR3: CATSEGGPYGYTF. The CDR3, as DNA: TGTGCCACCAGTGAAGGGGGCCCTTATGGCTACACCTTC.

The V and J genes are TRBV4-2 and TRBJ1-3; D remains unclear. Looked up from germline, CDR1 is LGHNA and CDR2 is YNFKEQ. V lost 4 bases and J lost 0, with 7 bases in between. The CDR3 runs 14 residues. The CDR3 protein is CASSLEGSGNTIYF. CDR3 nucleotide sequence: TGTGCCAGCAGCCTCGAGGGCTCTGGAAACACCATATATTTT.

This clone was observed a few times. CDR3 protein: CASSDESSGRGYNEQFF. The CDR3 nucleotides read TGTGCCAGCAGTGATGAGTCTAGCGGGAGGGGGTACAATGAGCAGTTCTTC. The chain has TRBV2 and TRBJ2-1, with 12 nucleotides matching TRBD2. The CDR3 length is 17 residues. The V segment lost 3 bases and the J segment 4 bases; nucleotides outside the gene matches: 7. CDR1 and CDR2 from the germline V gene are SNHLY and FYNNEI.

This clone is termed medium-sized. CDR3 DNA sequence: TGCGCCAGCAGCCTCGCTCCGGGAGGAGGCACAGATACGCAGTATTTT. It is translated as CASSLAPGGGTDTQYF. The rearrangement joins TRBV4-1 to TRBJ2-3, with 7 positions matching TRBD2. CDR1 is MGHRA, CDR2 YSYEKL, per germline. After removal of 4 bases from V and 1 base from J, the junction contained 8 bases not matched to a gene. The CDR3 is 16 residues long.

The CDR3 DNA sequence: TGCGCCAGCAGCCGTCCCGGGACAGGGAATGAAAAACTGTTTTTT. It yields the protein CASSRPGTGNEKLFF. V gene TRBV4-1 combines with J gene TRBJ1-4, with 9 positions matching TRBD1. The V and J ends lost 4 bases and 5 bases, in that order; junction bases with no gene match: 5. Germline CDR1 is MGHRA and CDR2 is YSYEKL. The CDR3 is 15 amino acids.

The V and J genes are TRBV7-9 and TRBJ2-3; 7 bases match TRBD2. CDR3 length: 15 residues. V shed 7 bases, J shed 4 bases, and the junction held 11 bases outside the gene matches. Germline lookup yields CDR1 SEHNR and CDR2 FQNEAQ (reference sequence). Written as DNA, the CDR3 is TGTGCCAGCATCCCCGGGGGAGGGCCTGCAGATACGCAGTATTTT. This translates into CASIPGGGPADTQYF.

This chain joins TRBV6-2 or TRBV6-3 and TRBJ1-2, with D possibly being TRBD1 (6 bases). Looked up from germline, CDR1 is MNHEY and CDR2 is SVGEGT. V lost 6 bases, J lost 7 bases, and 21 bases lay in between. The CDR3 is 15 amino acids. The CDR3 here is CASSLRRYDRSGYTF. Written as DNA, the CDR3 is TGTGCCAGCAGCCTACGCCGATACGACAGGAGTGGCTACACCTTC.

The rearrangement links TRBV29-1 to TRBJ2-7; D not certain. The CDR3 contains 11 residues. The germline V gene has CDR1 SQVTM and CDR2 ANQGSEA. V was clipped by 5 bases and J by 2 bases, with 7 bases between them. The chain's CDR3 is CSVRVTYEQYF. The DNA for the CDR3 is TGCAGCGTTAGAGTTACCTACGAGCAGTACTTC.

The chain employs TRBV6-4 and TRBJ2-3, with TRBD2 matching 8 bases. CDR1 is MRHNA, CDR2 SNTAGT, per germline. There are 16 residues in the CDR3. After removal of 0 bases from V and 0 bases from J, the junction contained 2 bases not matched to a gene. This chain's CDR3 is CASSDSPSGSTDTQYF. The CDR3, as DNA: TGTGCCAGCAGTGACTCGCCTAGCGGGAGCACAGATACGCAGTATTTT.

The rearrangement joins TRBV18 to TRBJ1-5, with 11 nucleotides matching TRBD1. V was pared by 6 bases and J by 7 bases, with 5 bases of the junction left unmatched. Germline V gene sequence: CDR1 KGHSH, CDR2 LQKENI. The CDR3 consists of 14 residues. The CDR3 spells CASSHGTGGQPQHF. The CDR3 coding sequence is TGTGCCAGCTCCCACGGGACAGGGGGACAGCCCCAGCATTTT.

The chain uses TRBV7-9 and TRBJ2-5; 8 nucleotides align to TRBD1. CDR3 length: 15 residues. V was pared by 3 bases and J by 5 bases, with 8 bases of the junction left unmatched. Germline CDR1 SEHNR, CDR2 FQNEAQ (reference sequence). Written as DNA, the CDR3 is TGTGCCAGCAGCTTTTATCTCTCAGGGGGCGAGACCCAGTACTTC. Protein: CASSFYLSGGETQYF. The full variable domain, its missing parts supplied by reference TRBV7-9 and TRBJ2-5, is DTGVSQNPRHKITKRGQNVTFRCDPISEHNRLYWYRQTLGQGPEFLTYFQNEAQLEKSRLLSDRFSAERPKGSFSTLEIQRTEQGDSAMYLCASSFYLSGGETQYFGPGTRLLVL.